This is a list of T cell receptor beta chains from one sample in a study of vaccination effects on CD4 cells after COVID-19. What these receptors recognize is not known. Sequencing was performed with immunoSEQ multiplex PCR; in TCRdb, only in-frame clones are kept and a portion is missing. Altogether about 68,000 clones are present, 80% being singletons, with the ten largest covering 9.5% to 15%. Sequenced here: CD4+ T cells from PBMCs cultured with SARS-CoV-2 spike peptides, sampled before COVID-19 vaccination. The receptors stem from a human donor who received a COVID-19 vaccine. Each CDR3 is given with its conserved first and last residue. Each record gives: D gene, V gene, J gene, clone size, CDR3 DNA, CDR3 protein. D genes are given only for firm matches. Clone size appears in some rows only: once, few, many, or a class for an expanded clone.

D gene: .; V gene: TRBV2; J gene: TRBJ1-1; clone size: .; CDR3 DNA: TGTGCCAGCAGAGCACAGGGAATCAGCACTGAAGCTTTCTTT; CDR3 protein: CASRAQGISTEAFF
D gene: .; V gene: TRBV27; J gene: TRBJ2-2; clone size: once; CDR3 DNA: TGTGCCAGCAGTCTGCTAGGGGGATCGAACACCGGGGAGCTGTTTTTT; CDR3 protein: CASSLLGGSNTGELFF
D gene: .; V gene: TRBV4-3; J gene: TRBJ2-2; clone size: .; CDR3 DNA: TGCGCCAGCAGCCACGGTTACTCAGGCGCGGGCACCGGGGAGCTGTTTTTT; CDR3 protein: CASSHGYSGAGTGELFF
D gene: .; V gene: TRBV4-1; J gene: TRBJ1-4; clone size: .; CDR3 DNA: TGCGCCAGCAGCCAAGGACGGAGGACACGGGGAAATGAAAAACTGTTTTTT; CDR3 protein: CASSQGRRTRGNEKLFF
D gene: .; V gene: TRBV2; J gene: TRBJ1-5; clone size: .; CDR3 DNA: TGTGCCAGCAGTGCCCACAGGGTGGGCAATCAGCCCCAGCATTTT; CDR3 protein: CASSAHRVGNQPQHF
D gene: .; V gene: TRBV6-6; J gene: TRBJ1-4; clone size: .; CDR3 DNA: TGTGCCAGCAGTTACTCTAAGCAGTCTAATGAAAAACTGTTTTTT; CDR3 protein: CASSYSKQSNEKLFF
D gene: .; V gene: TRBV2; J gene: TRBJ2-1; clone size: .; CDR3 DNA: TGTGCCAGCAGTGAAGGCAGGGAAAGGTACAATGAGCAGTTCTTC; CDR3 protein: CASSEGRERYNEQFF
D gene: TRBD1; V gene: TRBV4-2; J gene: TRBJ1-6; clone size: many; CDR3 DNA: TGTGCCAGCAGCCATTCTGGACAGGGGTTGCATTCACCCCTCCACTTT; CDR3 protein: CASSHSGQGLHSPLHF
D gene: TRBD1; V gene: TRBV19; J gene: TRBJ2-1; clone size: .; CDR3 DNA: TGTGCCAGTAGTCACGACAGGGATAGCTCCTACAATGAGCAGTTCTTC; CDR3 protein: CASSHDRDSSYNEQFF
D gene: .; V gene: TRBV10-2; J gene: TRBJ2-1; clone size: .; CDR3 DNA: TGCGCCAGCAAGATTGCCCCAGGAAGCTCCTACAATGAGCAGTTCTTC; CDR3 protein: CASKIAPGSSYNEQFF
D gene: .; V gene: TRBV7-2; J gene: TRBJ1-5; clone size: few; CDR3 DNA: TGTGCCAGCAGCTCGGACCCCAATCAGCCCCAGCATTTT; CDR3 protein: CASSSDPNQPQHF
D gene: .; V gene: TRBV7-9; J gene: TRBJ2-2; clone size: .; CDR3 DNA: TGTGCCAGCAGCTTGTTCCTTTCGGTGGACACCGGGGAGCTGTTTTTT; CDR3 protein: CASSLFLSVDTGELFF
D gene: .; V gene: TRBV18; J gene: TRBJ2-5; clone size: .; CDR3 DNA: TGTGCCAGCTCACCATTTGGAGGTGGCCAAGAGACCCAGTACTTC; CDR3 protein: CASSPFGGGQETQYF
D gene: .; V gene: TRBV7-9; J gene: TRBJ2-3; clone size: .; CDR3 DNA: TGTGCCAGCAGCTTAGCCACGTTAGGCACAGATACGCAGTATTTT; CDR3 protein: CASSLATLGTDTQYF
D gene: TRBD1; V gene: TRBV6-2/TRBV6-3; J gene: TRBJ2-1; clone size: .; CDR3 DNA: TGTGCCAGCAGTTATTCTACAGGGGTCCCCTCCTACAATGAGCAGTTCTTC; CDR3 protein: CASSYSTGVPSYNEQFF
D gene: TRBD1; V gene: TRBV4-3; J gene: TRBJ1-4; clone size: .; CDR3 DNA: TGCGCCAGCAGCCAAGAGAACAGGGGGGGTGAAAAACTGTTTTTT; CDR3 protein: CASSQENRGGEKLFF
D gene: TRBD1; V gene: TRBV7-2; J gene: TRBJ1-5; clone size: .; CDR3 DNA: TGTGCCAGCAGCCTACGGACAGGACAAACGAATCAGCCCCAGCATTTT; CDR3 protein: CASSLRTGQTNQPQHF
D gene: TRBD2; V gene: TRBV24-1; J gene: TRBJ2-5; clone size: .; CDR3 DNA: TGTGCCACCAGTGATTCTACACTAGCGGGGGGGCGTGAGACCCAGTACTTC; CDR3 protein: CATSDSTLAGGRETQYF
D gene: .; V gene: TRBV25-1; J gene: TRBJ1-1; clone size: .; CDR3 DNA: TGTGCCAGCATACAGGGGAACACTGAAGCTTTCTTT; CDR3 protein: CASIQGNTEAFF
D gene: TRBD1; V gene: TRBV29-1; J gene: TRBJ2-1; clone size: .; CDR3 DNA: TGCAGCTCCGCCGAGGGGGACAGTGGCCCTACGGTCTTC; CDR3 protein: CSSAEGDSGPTVF
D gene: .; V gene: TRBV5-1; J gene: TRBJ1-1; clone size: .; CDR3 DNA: TGCGCCAGCAGCTTAAACCCACGTGGATGGGGCACTGAAGCTTTCTTT; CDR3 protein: CASSLNPRGWGTEAFF
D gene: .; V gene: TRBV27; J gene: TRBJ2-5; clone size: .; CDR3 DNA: TGTGCCAGCAGTTTGGAGGACCCAGAGACCCAGTACTTC; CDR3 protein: CASSLEDPETQYF
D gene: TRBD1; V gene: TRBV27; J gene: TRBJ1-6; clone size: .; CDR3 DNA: TGTGCCAGCAGTTCACGACCAGGGGGCGCAGATTCACCCCTCCACTTT; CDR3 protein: CASSSRPGGADSPLHF
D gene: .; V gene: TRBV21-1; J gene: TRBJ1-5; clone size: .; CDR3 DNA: TGTGCCAGCAGCACCTCCGGGCAGCCCCAGCATTTT; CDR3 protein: CASSTSGQPQHF
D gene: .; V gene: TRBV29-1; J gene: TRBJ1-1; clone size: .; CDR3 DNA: TGCAGCGTTGTCGGGGGGCAAAAGAACACTGAAGCTTTCTTT; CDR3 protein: CSVVGGQKNTEAFF
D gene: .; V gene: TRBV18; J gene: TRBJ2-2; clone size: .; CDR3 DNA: TGTGCCAGCTCACCATCAGGGCTGTCCACCGGGGAGCTGTTTTTT; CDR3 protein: CASSPSGLSTGELFF
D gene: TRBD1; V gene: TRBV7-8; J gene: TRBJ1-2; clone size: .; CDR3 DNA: TGTGCCAGCAGCCAGGACAGGGAGTATGGCTACACCTTC; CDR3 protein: CASSQDREYGYTF
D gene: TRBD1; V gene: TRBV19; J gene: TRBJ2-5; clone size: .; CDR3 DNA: TGTGCCAGTTCAGACAGGGCCCGGGAGACCCAGTACTTC; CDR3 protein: CASSDRARETQYF
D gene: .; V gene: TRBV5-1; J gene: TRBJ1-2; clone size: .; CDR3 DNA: TGCGCCAGCAGCCTCCAGGAGGGGAACTATGGCTACACCTTC; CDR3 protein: CASSLQEGNYGYTF
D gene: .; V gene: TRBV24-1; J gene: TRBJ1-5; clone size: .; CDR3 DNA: TGTGCCACCAGTGATTTGCGAGGCGGCAATCAGCCCCAGCATTTT; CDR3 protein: CATSDLRGGNQPQHF
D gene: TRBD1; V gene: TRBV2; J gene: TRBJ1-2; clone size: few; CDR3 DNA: TGTGCCAGCAGCTTGGGACAGGGGGACGGCTACACCTTC; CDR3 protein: CASSLGQGDGYTF
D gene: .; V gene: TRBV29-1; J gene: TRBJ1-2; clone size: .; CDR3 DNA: TGCAGCGTATCCGGGCCACCCGGCGGCTACACCTTC; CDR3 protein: CSVSGPPGGYTF
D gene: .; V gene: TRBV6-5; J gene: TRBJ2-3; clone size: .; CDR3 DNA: TGTGCCAGCAGTCCTAGGACTGAGTCAGATACGCAGTATTTT; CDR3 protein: CASSPRTESDTQYF
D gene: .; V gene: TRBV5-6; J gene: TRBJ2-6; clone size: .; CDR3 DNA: TGTGCCAGCAGCCCGCTGTCTGGGGCCAACGTCCTGACTTTC; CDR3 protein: CASSPLSGANVLTF
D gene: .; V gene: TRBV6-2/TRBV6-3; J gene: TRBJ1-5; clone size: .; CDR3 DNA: TGTGCCAGCAGTTACTCGATGTGGGGGGCAAGCAATCAGCCCCAGCATTTT; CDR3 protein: CASSYSMWGASNQPQHF
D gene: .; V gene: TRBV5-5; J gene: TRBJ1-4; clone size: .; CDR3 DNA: TGTGCCAGCAGCTTGCCACAGGGTATCACTAATGAAAAACTGTTTTTT; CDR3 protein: CASSLPQGITNEKLFF
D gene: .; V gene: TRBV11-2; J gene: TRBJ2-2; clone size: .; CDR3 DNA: TGTGCCAGCAGCTTACGCAGGGTGATTGACACCGGGGAGCTGTTTTTT; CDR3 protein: CASSLRRVIDTGELFF
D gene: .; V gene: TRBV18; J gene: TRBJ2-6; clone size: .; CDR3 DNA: TGTGCCAGCTCACCAGCATCGGGGGGCGGTGGGGCCAACGTCCTGACTTTC; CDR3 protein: CASSPASGGGGANVLTF
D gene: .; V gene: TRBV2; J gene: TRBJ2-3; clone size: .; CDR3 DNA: TGTGCCAGCAGTGAAACTACGTCGAAGACGCAGTATTTT; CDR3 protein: CASSETTSKTQYF
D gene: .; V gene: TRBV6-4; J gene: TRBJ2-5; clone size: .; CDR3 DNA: TGTGCCAGCAGTGCAACTACTAGCACGGCCCAGTACTTC; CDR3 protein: CASSATTSTAQYF
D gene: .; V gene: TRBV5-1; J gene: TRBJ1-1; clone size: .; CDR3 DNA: TGCGCCAGCAGCTCCCCGGGCGCCCCAACGGCGAACACTGAAGCTTTCTTT; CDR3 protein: CASSSPGAPTANTEAFF
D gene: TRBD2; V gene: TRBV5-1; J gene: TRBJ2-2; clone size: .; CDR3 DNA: TGCGCCAGCAGCCTAAGCGGGGCGAACACCGGGGAGCTGTTTTTT; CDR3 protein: CASSLSGANTGELFF
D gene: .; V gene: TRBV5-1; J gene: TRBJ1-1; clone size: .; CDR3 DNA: TGCGCCAGCAGCTTGCCCGGGACCCACACTGAAGCTTTCTTT; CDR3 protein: CASSLPGTHTEAFF
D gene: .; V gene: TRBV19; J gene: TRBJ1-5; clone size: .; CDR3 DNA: TGTGCCAGTAGATCACAGGCGAATCAGCCCCAGCATTTT; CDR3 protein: CASRSQANQPQHF
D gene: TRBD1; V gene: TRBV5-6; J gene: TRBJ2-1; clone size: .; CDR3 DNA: TGTGCCAGCAGCGCCGTGGGACAGGGTATGAATGAGCAGTTCTTC; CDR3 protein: CASSAVGQGMNEQFF
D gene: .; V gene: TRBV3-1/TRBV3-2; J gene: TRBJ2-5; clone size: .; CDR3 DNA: TGTGCCAGCAGCCAAATGGAAGGGAGACAGACCCAGTACTTC; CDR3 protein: CASSQMEGRQTQYF
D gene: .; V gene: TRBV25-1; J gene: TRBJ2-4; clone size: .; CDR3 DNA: TGTGCCAGCATCCCTTCCAGGGGGACTAATTCTGCCAAAAACATTCAGTACTTC; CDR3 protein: CASIPSRGTNSAKNIQYF
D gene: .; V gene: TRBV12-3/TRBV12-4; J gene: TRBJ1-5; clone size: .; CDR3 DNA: TGTGCCAGCAGCAACAGAAATCAGCCCCAGCATTTT; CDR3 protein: CASSNRNQPQHF
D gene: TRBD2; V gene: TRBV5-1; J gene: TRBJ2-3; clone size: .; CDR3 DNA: TGCGCCAGCAGCTTGGAAAGCGGGGGGTGGACAGATACGCAGTATTTT; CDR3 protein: CASSLESGGWTDTQYF
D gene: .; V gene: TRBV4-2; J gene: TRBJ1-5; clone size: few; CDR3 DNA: TGTGCCAGCAGCCCGACAGTTCTCAGCAATCAGCCCCAGCATTTT; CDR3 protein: CASSPTVLSNQPQHF
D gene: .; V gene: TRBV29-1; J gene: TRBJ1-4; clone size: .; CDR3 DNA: TGCAGCGTTGAAGCGAGTTCCCCGGGGGGGTATGAAAAACTGTTTTTT; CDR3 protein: CSVEASSPGGYEKLFF
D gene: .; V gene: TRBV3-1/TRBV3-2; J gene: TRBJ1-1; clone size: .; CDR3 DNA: TGTGCCAGCAGCCAAGGGGCGGCGAACACTGAAGCTTTCTTT; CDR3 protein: CASSQGAANTEAFF
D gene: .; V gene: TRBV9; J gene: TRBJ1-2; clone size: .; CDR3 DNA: TGTGCCAGCAGCCCGGGACTTTCCCCGACTAACTATGGCTACACCTTC; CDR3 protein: CASSPGLSPTNYGYTF
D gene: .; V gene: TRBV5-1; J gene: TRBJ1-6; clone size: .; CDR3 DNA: TGCGCCAGCAGCTTGGCTAGGTCACCCCTCCACTTT; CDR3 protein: CASSLARSPLHF
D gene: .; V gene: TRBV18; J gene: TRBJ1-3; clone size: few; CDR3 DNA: TGTGCCAGCTCAGGCGGCTTTGGAAACACCATATATTTT; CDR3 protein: CASSGGFGNTIYF
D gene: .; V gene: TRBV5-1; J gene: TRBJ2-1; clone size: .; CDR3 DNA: TGCGCCAGCAGCCTTCTCAGGGGCACCTACAATGAGCAGTTCTTC; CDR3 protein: CASSLLRGTYNEQFF
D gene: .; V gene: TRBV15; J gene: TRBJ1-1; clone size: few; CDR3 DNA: TGTGCCACCAGCCCAAAAAATCCCGGGTTCCAGAAATCTGTCTTT; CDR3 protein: CATSPKNPGFQKSVF
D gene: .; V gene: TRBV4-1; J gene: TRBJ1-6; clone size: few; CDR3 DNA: TGCGCCAGCAGCCAAGGGCAGGGTAATTCACCCCTCCACTTT; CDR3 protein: CASSQGQGNSPLHF
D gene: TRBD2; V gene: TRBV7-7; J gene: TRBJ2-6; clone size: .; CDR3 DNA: TGTGCCAGCAGCCCGGGGCGGGGGAACTCTGGGGCCAACGTCCTGACTTTC; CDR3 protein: CASSPGRGNSGANVLTF
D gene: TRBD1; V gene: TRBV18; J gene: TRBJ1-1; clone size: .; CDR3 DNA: TGTGCCAGCTCACATGGGACAGACAGAAACACTGAAGCTTTCTTT; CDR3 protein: CASSHGTDRNTEAFF